This T cell receptor (beta chain) was sequenced during a study of T cell responses to AZD1222 COVID-19 vaccine. Study context: Combined were second doses at about 4 or about 12 weeks.

Findings of the study overall: Close to half of all spike-specific TCRs reportedly target regions of the variants that are unmutated. At 160-218 and 743-854, vaccine-associated CD4 TCRs were dominant, and they spanned spike. Clonal diversity may have been underestimated in mostly white British donors.

For this clone: The antigen is undetermined.

Here immunoSEQ multiplex PCR was the method, and the copy in TCRdb shows in-frame clones only, minus some. The repertoire holds fewer than 110,000 clones, around nine tenths seen once, with 20% to 25% in the top ten. From germline, CDR1 is SQVTM and CDR2 ANQGSEA. The CDR3 loop spans 13 amino acids. Trimming took 2 bases from V and 6 from J; bases not matched to a gene: 5. This TCR was recovered from an adult in good health. This rearrangement joins TRBV29-1 to TRBJ2-3, with 7 bases identical to TRBD2. The sample consisted of peripheral blood, taken on day 0 of AZD1222 vaccination. CDR3 region: CSVELTSRDTQYF. The CDR3 DNA is TGCAGCGTTGAACTGACTAGCAGGGATACGCAGTATTTT.